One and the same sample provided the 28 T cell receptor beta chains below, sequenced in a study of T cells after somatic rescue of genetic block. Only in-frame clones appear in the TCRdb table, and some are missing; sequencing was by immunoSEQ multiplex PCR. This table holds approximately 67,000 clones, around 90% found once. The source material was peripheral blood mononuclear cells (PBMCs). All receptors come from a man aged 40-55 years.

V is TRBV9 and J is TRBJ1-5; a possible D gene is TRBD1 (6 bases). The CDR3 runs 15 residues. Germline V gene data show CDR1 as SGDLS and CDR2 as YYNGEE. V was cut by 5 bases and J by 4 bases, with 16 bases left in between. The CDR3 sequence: CASSDSGQINQPQHF. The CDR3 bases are TGTGCCAGCAGTGATTCCGGACAGATTAATCAGCCCCAGCATTTT.

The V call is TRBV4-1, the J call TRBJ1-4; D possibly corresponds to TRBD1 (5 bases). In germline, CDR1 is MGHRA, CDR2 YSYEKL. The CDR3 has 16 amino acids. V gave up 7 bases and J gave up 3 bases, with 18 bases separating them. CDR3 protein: CASTLGPTGANEKLFF. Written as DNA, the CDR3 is TGCGCCAGCACCCTGGGCCCCACAGGAGCTAATGAAAAACTGTTTTTT.

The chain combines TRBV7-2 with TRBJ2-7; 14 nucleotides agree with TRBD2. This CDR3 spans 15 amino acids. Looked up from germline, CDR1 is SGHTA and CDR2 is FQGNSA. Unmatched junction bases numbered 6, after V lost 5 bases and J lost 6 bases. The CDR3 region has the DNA TGTGCCAGCAGCACGGGACTAGCGGGAGTAGTCGAGCAGTACTTC. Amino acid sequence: CASSTGLAGVVEQYF.

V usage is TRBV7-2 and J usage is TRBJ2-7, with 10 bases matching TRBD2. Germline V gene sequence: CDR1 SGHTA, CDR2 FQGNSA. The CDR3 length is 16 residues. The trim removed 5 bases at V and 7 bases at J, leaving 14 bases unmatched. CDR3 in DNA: TGTGCCAGCAGCGCCCTCGGAGGTCTAGCGGGAGTAGAGCAGTACTTC. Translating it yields CASSALGGLAGVEQYF.

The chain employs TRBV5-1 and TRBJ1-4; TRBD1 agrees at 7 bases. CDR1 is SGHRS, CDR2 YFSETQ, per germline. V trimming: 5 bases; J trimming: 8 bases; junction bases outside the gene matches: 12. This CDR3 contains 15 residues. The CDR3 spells CASSPSDRAEEKLFF. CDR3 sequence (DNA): TGCGCCAGCAGTCCCAGTGACAGGGCGGAAGAAAAACTGTTTTTT. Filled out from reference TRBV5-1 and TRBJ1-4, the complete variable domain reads KAGVTQTPRYLIKTRGQQVTLSCSPISGHRSVSWYQQTPGQGLQFLFEYFSETQRNKGNFPGRFSGRQFSNSRSEMNVSTLELGDSALYLCASSPSDRAEEKLFFGSGTQLSVL.

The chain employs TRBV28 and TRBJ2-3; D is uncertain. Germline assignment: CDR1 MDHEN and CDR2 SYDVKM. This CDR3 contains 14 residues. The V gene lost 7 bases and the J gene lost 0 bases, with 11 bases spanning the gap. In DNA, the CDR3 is TGTGCCAGCAACGACGCCGGTAGCACAGATACGCAGTATTTT. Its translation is CASNDAGSTDTQYF.

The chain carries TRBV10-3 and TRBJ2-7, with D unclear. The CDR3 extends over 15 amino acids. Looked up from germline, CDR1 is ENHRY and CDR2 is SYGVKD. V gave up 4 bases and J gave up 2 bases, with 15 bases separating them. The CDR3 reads CAISVGWDQTYEQYF. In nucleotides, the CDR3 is TGTGCCATCAGTGTAGGGTGGGATCAAACCTACGAGCAGTACTTC.

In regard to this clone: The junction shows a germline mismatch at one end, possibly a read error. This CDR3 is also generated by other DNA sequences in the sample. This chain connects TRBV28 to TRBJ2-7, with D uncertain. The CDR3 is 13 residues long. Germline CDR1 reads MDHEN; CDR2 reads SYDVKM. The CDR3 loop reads CASSPNMGYEQYF. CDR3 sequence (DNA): TGCGCCAGCAGTCCGAACATGGGGTACGAGCAGTACTTC.

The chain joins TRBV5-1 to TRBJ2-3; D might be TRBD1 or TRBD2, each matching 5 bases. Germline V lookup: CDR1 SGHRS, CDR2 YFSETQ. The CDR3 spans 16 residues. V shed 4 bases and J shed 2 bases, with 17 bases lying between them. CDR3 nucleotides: TGCGCCAGCAGCCCCTACGAGGGGACCATCACAGATACGCAGTATTTT. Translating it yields CASSPYEGTITDTQYF.

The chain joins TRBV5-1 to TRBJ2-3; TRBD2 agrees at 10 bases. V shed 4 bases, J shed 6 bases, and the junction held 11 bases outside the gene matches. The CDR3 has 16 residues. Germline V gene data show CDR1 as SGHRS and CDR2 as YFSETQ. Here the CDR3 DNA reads TGCGCCAGCAGCCTTTCTACTAGCGGGGATCGGGATACGCAGTATTTT. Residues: CASSLSTSGDRDTQYF.

CDR3 region: CASSQVFSPLHF. The CDR3 bases are TGTGCCAGCAGCCAAGTTTTTTCACCCCTCCACTTT. This chain connects TRBV14 to TRBJ1-6; no clear D. V was pared by 1 base and J by 9 bases, with 4 bases between. The CDR3 sequence is 12 residues long. CDR1 and CDR2 from the germline V gene are SGHDN and FVKESK.

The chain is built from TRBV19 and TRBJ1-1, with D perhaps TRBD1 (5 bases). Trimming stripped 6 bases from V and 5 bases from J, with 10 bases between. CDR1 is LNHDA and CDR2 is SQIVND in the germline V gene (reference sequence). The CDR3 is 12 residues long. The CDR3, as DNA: TGTGCCAGTAGGGACGGGACGACTGAAGCTTTCTTT. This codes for CASRDGTTEAFF.

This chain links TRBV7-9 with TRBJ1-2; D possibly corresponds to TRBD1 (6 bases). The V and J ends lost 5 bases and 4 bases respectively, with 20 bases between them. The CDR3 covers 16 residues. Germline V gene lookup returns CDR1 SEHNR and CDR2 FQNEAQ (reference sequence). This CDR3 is CASSPSGGQGLYGYTF. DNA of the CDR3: TGTGCCAGCAGCCCTAGTGGGGGGCAGGGGCTCTATGGCTACACCTTC.

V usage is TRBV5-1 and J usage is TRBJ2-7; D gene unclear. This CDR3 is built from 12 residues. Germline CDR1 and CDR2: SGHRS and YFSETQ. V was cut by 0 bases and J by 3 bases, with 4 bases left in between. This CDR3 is CASSLVGYEQYF. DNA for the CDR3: TGCGCCAGCAGCTTGGTTGGCTACGAGCAGTACTTC.

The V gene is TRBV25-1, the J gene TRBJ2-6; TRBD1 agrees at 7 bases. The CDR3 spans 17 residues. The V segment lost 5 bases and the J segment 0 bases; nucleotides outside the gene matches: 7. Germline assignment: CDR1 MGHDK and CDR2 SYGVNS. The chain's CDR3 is CASSFRQGNSGANVLTF. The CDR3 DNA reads TGTGCCAGCAGTTTCAGACAGGGTAACTCTGGGGCCAACGTCCTGACTTTC. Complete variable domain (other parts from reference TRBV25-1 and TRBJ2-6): EADIYQTPRYLVIGTGKKITLECSQTMGHDKMYWYQQDPGMELHLIHYSYGVNSTEKGDLSSESTVSRIRTEHFPLTLESARPSHTSQYLCASSFRQGNSGANVLTFGAGSRLTVL.

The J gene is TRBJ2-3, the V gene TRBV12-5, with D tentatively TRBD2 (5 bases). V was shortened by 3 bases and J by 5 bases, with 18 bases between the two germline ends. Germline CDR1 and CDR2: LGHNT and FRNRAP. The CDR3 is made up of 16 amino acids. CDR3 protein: CASGFGLAQRGDTQYF. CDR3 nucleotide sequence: TGTGCTAGTGGTTTCGGGCTAGCACAACGGGGAGATACGCAGTATTTT.

Here the CDR3 DNA reads TGTGCCAGCAGTGTTGCCAGGGAGGCAGATACGCAGTATTTT. Its protein is CASSVAREADTQYF. The chain employs TRBV2 and TRBJ2-3, with D tentatively TRBD2 (6 bases). The germline gives CDR1 SNHLY, CDR2 FYNNEI. The CDR3 runs to 14 residues. V was cut by 4 bases and J by 4 bases, with 12 bases left in between.

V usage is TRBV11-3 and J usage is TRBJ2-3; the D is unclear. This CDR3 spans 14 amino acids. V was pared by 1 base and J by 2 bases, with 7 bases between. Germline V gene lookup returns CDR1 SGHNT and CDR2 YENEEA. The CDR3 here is CASSLGNHTDTQYF. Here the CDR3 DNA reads TGTGCCAGCAGCTTAGGGAACCACACAGATACGCAGTATTTT.

The CDR3 nucleotides are TGTGCCAGTAGTATCAACCGACAAGAGACCCAGTACTTC. This gives the protein CASSINRQETQYF. This sequence joins TRBV19 and TRBJ2-5; D gene uncertain. Germline V gives CDR1 LNHDA, CDR2 SQIVND (reference sequence). CDR3 length: 13 amino acids. V was clipped by 3 bases and J by 2 bases, with 7 bases between them.

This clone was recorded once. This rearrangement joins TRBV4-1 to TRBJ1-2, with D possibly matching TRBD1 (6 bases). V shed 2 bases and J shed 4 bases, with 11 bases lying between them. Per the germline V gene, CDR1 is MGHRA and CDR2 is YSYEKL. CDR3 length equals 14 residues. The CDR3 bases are TGCGCCAGCAGCCAAAGGCACAGGGTCTATGGCTACACCTTC. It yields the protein CASSQRHRVYGYTF.

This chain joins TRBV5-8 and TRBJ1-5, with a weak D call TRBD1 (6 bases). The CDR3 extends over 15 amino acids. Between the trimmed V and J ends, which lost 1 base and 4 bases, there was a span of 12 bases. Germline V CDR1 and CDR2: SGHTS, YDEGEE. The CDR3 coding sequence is TGTGCCAGCAGCTTGTTGGAGGGGGGGAATCAGCCCCAGCATTTT. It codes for CASSLLEGGNQPQHF.

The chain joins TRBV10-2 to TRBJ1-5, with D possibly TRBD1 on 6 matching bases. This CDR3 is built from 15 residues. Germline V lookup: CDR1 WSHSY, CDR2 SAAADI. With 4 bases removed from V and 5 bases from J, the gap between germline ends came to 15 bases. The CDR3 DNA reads TGCGCCAGCAGTGGGTTGGGCTCAGGGGATCAGCCCCAGCATTTT. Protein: CASSGLGSGDQPQHF.

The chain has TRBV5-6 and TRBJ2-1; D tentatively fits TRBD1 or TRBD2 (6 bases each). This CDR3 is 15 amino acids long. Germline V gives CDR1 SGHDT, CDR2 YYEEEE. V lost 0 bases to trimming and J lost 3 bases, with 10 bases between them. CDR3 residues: CASSLAGGGYNEQFF. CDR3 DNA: TGTGCCAGCAGCTTGGCCGGGGGCGGCTACAATGAGCAGTTCTTC.

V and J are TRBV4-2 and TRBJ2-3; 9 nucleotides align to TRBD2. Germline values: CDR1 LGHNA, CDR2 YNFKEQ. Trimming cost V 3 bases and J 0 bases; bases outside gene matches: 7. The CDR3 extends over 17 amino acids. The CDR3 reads CASSHGGGRASTDTQYF. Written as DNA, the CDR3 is TGTGCCAGCAGCCATGGCGGCGGGAGGGCTAGCACAGATACGCAGTATTTT.

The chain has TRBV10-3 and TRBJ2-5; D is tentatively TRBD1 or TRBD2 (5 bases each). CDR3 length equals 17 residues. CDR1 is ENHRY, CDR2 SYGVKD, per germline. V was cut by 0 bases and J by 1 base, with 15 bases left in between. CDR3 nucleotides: TGTGCCATCAGTGAGTCGGGGGTAGGGGCCTCCCAAGAGACCCAGTACTTC. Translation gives CAISESGVGASQETQYF.

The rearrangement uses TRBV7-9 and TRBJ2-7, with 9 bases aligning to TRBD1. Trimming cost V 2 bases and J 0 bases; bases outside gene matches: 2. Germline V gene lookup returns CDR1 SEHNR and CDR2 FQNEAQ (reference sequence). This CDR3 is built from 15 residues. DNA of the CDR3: TGTGCCAGCAGCTTAACAGGGGGCGGCTCCTACGAGCAGTACTTC. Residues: CASSLTGGGSYEQYF. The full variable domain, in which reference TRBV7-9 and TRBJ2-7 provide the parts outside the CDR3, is DTGVSQNPRHKITKRGQNVTFRCDPISEHNRLYWYRQTLGQGPEFLTYFQNEAQLEKSRLLSDRFSAERPKGSFSTLEIQRTEQGDSAMYLCASSLTGGGSYEQYFGPGTRLTVT.

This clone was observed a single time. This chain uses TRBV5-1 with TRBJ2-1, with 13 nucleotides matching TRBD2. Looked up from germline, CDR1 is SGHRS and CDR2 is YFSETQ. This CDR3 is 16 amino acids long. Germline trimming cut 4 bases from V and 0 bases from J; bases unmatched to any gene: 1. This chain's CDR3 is CASSRTSGSSYNEQFF. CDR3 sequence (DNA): TGCGCCAGCAGCAGGACTAGCGGGAGCTCCTACAATGAGCAGTTCTTC.

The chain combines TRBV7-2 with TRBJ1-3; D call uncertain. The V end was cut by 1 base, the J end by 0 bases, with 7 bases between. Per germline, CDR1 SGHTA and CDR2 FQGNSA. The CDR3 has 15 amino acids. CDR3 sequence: CASSLDQASGNTIYF. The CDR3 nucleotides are TGTGCCAGCAGCTTAGATCAAGCCTCTGGAAACACCATATATTTT.